These 17 T cell receptor beta chains were sequenced from one sample in a study of shared clonotypes between healthy human individuals. Generated by immunoSEQ multiplex PCR, the TCRdb table keeps only in-frame clones and is missing some. The table lists about 1.5 million clones, about 98% of them singletons, with 0.45% in the top ten. The sequencing input was naive CD4+ T cells sorted from blood. Subset: CD45RA+ positively selected. The receptors come from a man aged 25 to 40 in good health.

The chain carries TRBV7-8 and TRBJ2-3; D gene unclear. The V end was cut by 5 bases, the J end by 4 bases, with 7 bases between. The CDR3 spans 12 residues. The germline gives CDR1 SGHVS, CDR2 FQNEAQ. CDR3 residues: CASSPDPDTQYF. CDR3 DNA: TGTGCCAGCAGCCCAGATCCAGATACGCAGTATTTT.

This chain uses TRBV7-9 with TRBJ2-2; D unresolved. The CDR3 has 16 residues. Trimming removed 1 base from V and 1 base from J, with 10 bases in between. CDR1 SEHNR and CDR2 FQNEAQ come from the germline V gene (reference sequence). Written as DNA, the CDR3 is TGTGCCAGCAGCTTAGGGCCATTACAGAACACCGGGGAGCTGTTTTTT. Amino acids: CASSLGPLQNTGELFF. The full variable domain, with the rest looked up from reference TRBV7-9 and TRBJ2-2, is DTGVSQNPRHKITKRGQNVTFRCDPISEHNRLYWYRQTLGQGPEFLTYFQNEAQLEKSRLLSDRFSAERPKGSFSTLEIQRTEQGDSAMYLCASSLGPLQNTGELFFGEGSRLTVL.

V is TRBV18 and J is TRBJ2-7; 7 positions match TRBD1. CDR3 length: 14 residues. The germline gives CDR1 KGHSH, CDR2 LQKENI. J was trimmed by 4 bases and V by 7 bases; bases with no gene match: 10. The CDR3 DNA follows: TGTGCCAGCTTGCCGGGACAGAGCTATTACGAGCAGTACTTC. This gives the protein CASLPGQSYYEQYF.

The genes are TRBV7-2 and TRBJ2-6; no firm D call. Per germline, CDR1 SGHTA and CDR2 FQGNSA. V lost 8 bases and J lost 2, with 10 bases in between. This CDR3 has 14 residues. In DNA, the CDR3 is TGTGCCAGCGGCCTGGCGCCTGGGGCCAACGTCCTGACTTTC. Amino acids: CASGLAPGANVLTF.

About this clone: Distinct nucleotide sequences in the sample also encode this CDR3. This chain connects TRBV5-1 to TRBJ2-6; D perhaps matches TRBD2 (5 bases). Germline lookup yields CDR1 SGHRS and CDR2 YFSETQ. CDR3 length: 16 residues. The V and J ends lost 0 bases and 2 bases respectively, with 9 bases between them. The CDR3, as DNA: TGCGCCAGCAGCTTGGTAGGGAGTACTGGGGCCAACGTCCTGACTTTC. It is translated as CASSLVGSTGANVLTF.

The J gene is TRBJ1-2, the V gene TRBV28; no reliable D call. This CDR3 is built from 13 residues. CDR1 is MDHEN, CDR2 SYDVKM, per germline. For the CDR3, the DNA is TGTGCTGTGTATGAGTACCGGAACTATGGCTACACCTTC. It translates to CAVYEYRNYGYTF.

V is TRBV7-9 and J is TRBJ2-1; 15 nucleotides align to TRBD2. This CDR3 is 15 amino acids long. Germline V gene lookup returns CDR1 SEHNR and CDR2 FQNEAQ (reference sequence). The trim removed 4 bases at V and 10 bases at J, leaving 5 bases unmatched. As DNA, the CDR3 is TGTGCCAGCAGCTCGCGGACTAGCGGGAGGGCAGAGCAGTTCTTC. This encodes CASSSRTSGRAEQFF.

The rearrangement joins TRBV6-1 to TRBJ2-5, with 8 nucleotides matching TRBD1. The CDR3 is 15 residues long. CDR1 and CDR2 from the germline V gene are MNHNS and SASEGT. V was clipped by 6 bases and J by 4 bases; unmatched bases: 10. The CDR3 region has the DNA TGTGCCAGCAGCCCAAGGACAGGGACGGGAGAGACCCAGTACTTC. This sequence encodes CASSPRTGTGETQYF.

The CDR3 region is CASSEEGGRFSENIQYF. In nucleotides, the CDR3 is TGTGCCAGCAGTGAAGAGGGGGGCAGGTTTTCGGAAAACATTCAGTACTTC. The chain links TRBV2 to TRBJ2-4; the D call may be TRBD1 or TRBD2 (6 bases each). The CDR3 has 17 amino acids. In germline, CDR1 is SNHLY, CDR2 FYNNEI. Between the trimmed V and J ends, which lost 1 base and 5 bases, there was a span of 18 bases.

DNA for the CDR3: TGCGCCAGCAGCCCAGACAGGGCCAGGAGTGATACGCAGTATTTT. Amino acids: CASSPDRARSDTQYF. The chain uses TRBV5-1 and TRBJ2-3, with TRBD1 matching 7 bases. This CDR3 spans 15 amino acids. V trimming: 4 bases; J trimming: 6 bases; junction bases outside the gene matches: 11. Germline CDR1 and CDR2: SGHRS and YFSETQ.

The chain recombines TRBV25-1 with TRBJ2-1; D ambiguous. The V end was cut by 1 base, the J end by 4 bases, with 11 bases between. This CDR3 has 15 residues. Germline V gene sequence: CDR1 MGHDK, CDR2 SYGVNS. The CDR3 here is CASSESRTIYNEQFF. The CDR3, as DNA: TGTGCCAGCAGTGAATCCCGGACCATATACAATGAGCAGTTCTTC.

For this clone: The sample carries other DNA sequences with the same CDR3. This rearrangement joins TRBV10-3 to TRBJ2-2; unclear D gene. The CDR3 is 11 residues long. Trimming left V 6 bases short and J 5 bases short, with 4 bases between. Germline CDR1 reads ENHRY; CDR2 reads SYGVKD. CDR3 bases: TGTGCCATCAGGGGGACCGGGGAGCTGTTTTTT. This codes for CAIRGTGELFF.

V gene TRBV5-4 combines with J gene TRBJ1-1, with unresolved D. Germline CDR1 is SGHNT and CDR2 is YYREEE (reference sequence). The length of the CDR3 is 16 residues. The germline V and J ends were trimmed by 4 bases and 0 bases, with 16 bases remaining between them. This CDR3 is CASSAWAREMNTEAFF. The CDR3 bases are TGTGCCAGCAGCGCCTGGGCTAGAGAGATGAACACTGAAGCTTTCTTT.

The genes are TRBV5-1 and TRBJ2-7; 8 bases fit TRBD1. The CDR3 spans 13 residues. Germline CDR1 and CDR2: SGHRS and YFSETQ. V shed 4 bases and J 5 bases; nucleotides not matched to a gene: 5. CDR3: CASSRWTGHEQYF. The CDR3 bases are TGCGCCAGCAGCAGGTGGACAGGGCACGAGCAGTACTTC.

The rearrangement uses TRBV10-1 and TRBJ2-7; D call uncertain. The germline V and J ends were trimmed by 7 bases and 5 bases, with 12 bases remaining between them. Germline assignment: CDR1 WNHNN and CDR2 SYGVQD (reference sequence). The CDR3 is made up of 12 amino acids. The DNA for the CDR3 is TGCGCCAGCATTCAGGCGTCCGACGAGCAGTACTTC. Protein product: CASIQASDEQYF.

The CDR3: CASSGTSREDTQYF. CDR3 in DNA: TGTGCCAGCAGTGGTACTAGCCGGGAAGATACGCAGTATTTT. The chain is built from TRBV2 and TRBJ2-3, with D perhaps TRBD2 (6 bases). Trimming removed 4 bases from V and 5 bases from J, with 13 bases in between. Looked up from germline, CDR1 is SNHLY and CDR2 is FYNNEI. This CDR3 region has 14 residues.

The rearrangement links TRBV9 to TRBJ2-7, with TRBD1 matching 7 bases. This CDR3 has 16 residues. J lost 2 bases, V lost 0 bases, and 8 bases had no gene match. CDR1 and CDR2 from the germline V gene are SGDLS and YYNGEE. CDR3 sequence: CASSVAATGSPYEQYF. CDR3 bases: TGTGCCAGCAGCGTAGCCGCGACAGGGTCCCCCTACGAGCAGTACTTC. The whole variable domain, remainder taken from reference TRBV9 and TRBJ2-7, is DSGVTQTPKHLITATGQRVTLRCSPRSGDLSVYWYQQSLDQGLQFLIQYYNGEERAKGNILERFSAQQFPDLHSELNLSSLELGDSALYFCASSVAATGSPYEQYFGPGTRLTVT.